A single sample is the source of the 25 T cell receptor beta chains below, sequenced in a study of beta chain features in type 1 diabetes. These TCRs are of unknown antigen specificity. Broader study findings: Among all four CD4+ subsets, Type 1 diabetes patients had TCRB CDR3s that were moderately but significantly shorter.

Isolated RNA was reverse transcribed in full, so expressed TCRB transcripts were sequenced. Clones were read by immunoSEQ multiplex PCR, and TCRdb kept only the in-frame ones, dropping some. The top ten clones hold roughly 0.022% of a sample with roughly 700,000 clones, about an eighth of them seen once. Sequenced material: naive CD4+ T cells from blood. The receptors were sampled from a man aged 18 to 35 with type 1 diabetes.

This clone came up a few times. The V and J genes are TRBV9 and TRBJ2-6; no definite D call. The CDR3 is 16 residues long. The germline V gene has CDR1 SGDLS and CDR2 YYNGEE. Trimming took 0 bases from V and 2 from J, leaving 9 bases between them. CDR3 protein: CASSVGLETGANVLTF. CDR3 nucleotides: TGTGCCAGCAGCGTAGGTTTGGAAACTGGGGCCAACGTCCTGACTTTC.

This chain uses TRBV4-2 with TRBJ2-1; unclear D gene. Germline V CDR1 and CDR2: LGHNA, YNFKEQ. V lost 0 bases to trimming and J lost 4 bases, with 10 bases between them. The CDR3 covers 15 residues. The CDR3 DNA reads TGTGCCAGCAGCCAAGATCGGACGGATTACAATGAGCAGTTCTTC. This encodes CASSQDRTDYNEQFF.

The CDR3 reads CSVLAGQEKLFF. CDR3 bases: TGCAGCGTCCTTGCAGGACAGGAAAAACTGTTTTTT. The V gene is TRBV29-1, the J gene TRBJ1-4; the D gene is possibly TRBD1 (6 bases). Germline-derived CDR1 and CDR2 are SQVTM and ANQGSEA. CDR3 size: 12 residues. Trimming left V 6 bases short and J 8 bases short, with 13 bases between.

The table lists this clone with a few counts. The chain joins TRBV15 to TRBJ1-1; D gene ambiguous. The V gene lost 5 bases and the J gene lost 6 bases, with 25 bases spanning the gap. The germline gives CDR1 LNHNV, CDR2 YYDKDF (reference sequence). There are 17 residues in the CDR3. The CDR3 reads CATSDPAGYERKAEAFF. The CDR3 DNA is TGTGCCACCAGCGATCCGGCGGGCTACGAGAGGAAAGCTGAAGCTTTCTTT.

The CDR3 reads CSVSGTGGSETQYF. The CDR3, as DNA: TGCAGCGTTTCCGGGACAGGGGGCAGCGAGACCCAGTACTTC. V and J are TRBV29-1 and TRBJ2-5, with 12 bases fitting TRBD1. The CDR3 totals 14 residues. J was trimmed by 5 bases and V by 5 bases; bases with no gene match: 6. The V gene's germline CDR1 is SQVTM and CDR2 ANQGSEA.

The chain carries TRBV15 and TRBJ1-1; the D is unclear. The germline V gene has CDR1 LNHNV and CDR2 YYDKDF (reference sequence). The CDR3 length is 14 residues. The V and J ends lost 1 base and 0 bases respectively, with 6 bases between them. In nucleotides, the CDR3 is TGTGCCACCAGCAGAGCCTCCGTGAACACTGAAGCTTTCTTT. It codes for CATSRASVNTEAFF.

This clone was counted ten times or more. The gene calls are TRBV16 and TRBJ2-1, with D perhaps being TRBD1 or TRBD2 (6 bases each). The CDR3 runs to 13 residues. Germline V gives CDR1 KGHSY, CDR2 FQNENV. V was cut by 10 bases and J by 7 bases, with 17 bases left in between. CDR3 sequence reads: CATSWGAWNEQFF. The CDR3 bases are TGTGCCACCTCGTGGGGGGCATGGAATGAGCAGTTCTTC. Combining the CDR3 with reference TRBV16 and TRBJ2-1 gives the whole variable domain GEEVAQTPKHLVRGEGQKAKLYCAPIKGHSYVFWYQQVLKNEFKFLISFQNENVFDETGMPKERFSAKCLPNSPCSLEIQATKLEDSAVYFCATSWGAWNEQFFGPGTRLTVL.

The chain joins TRBV6-6 to TRBJ2-7; D not certain. CDR3 length: 15 amino acids. V gave up 4 bases and J gave up 6 bases, with 19 bases separating them. Germline-derived CDR1 and CDR2 are MNHNY and SVGAGI (reference sequence). Here the CDR3 reads CASSSLTLDTAEQYF. Written as DNA, the CDR3 is TGTGCCAGCAGTTCCCTAACTCTCGACACCGCCGAGCAGTACTTC.

This clone turned up a few times. The CDR3 protein is CAISDQRTGGSYEQYF. The CDR3 DNA reads TGTGCCATCAGTGACCAACGGACAGGGGGCTCCTACGAGCAGTACTTC. The chain combines TRBV10-3 with TRBJ2-7; 10 positions agree with TRBD1. The V gene end was trimmed by 3 bases and the J gene end by 0 bases; junction bases not matched to a gene: 5. The germline CDR1 and CDR2 sequences are ENHRY and SYGVKD. CDR3 length: 16 residues.

This clone was observed a handful of times. The chain is built from TRBV5-1 and TRBJ1-3; 10 bases are a match to TRBD1. Trimming removed 0 bases from V and 1 base from J; junction bases left unmatched: 1. This CDR3 region has 16 residues. Germline lookup yields CDR1 SGHRS and CDR2 YFSETQ. CDR3 nucleotide sequence: TGCGCCAGCAGCTTGGCGGGACAGGGGTCTGGAAACACCATATATTTT. It translates to CASSLAGQGSGNTIYF.

The chain combines TRBV4-2 with TRBJ2-1; 8 bases fit TRBD2. The V gene's germline CDR1 is LGHNA and CDR2 YNFKEQ. This CDR3 is 16 amino acids long. V trimming: 1 base; J trimming: 7 bases; junction bases outside the gene matches: 9. CDR3 bases: TGTGCCAGCAGCCAAGTACCGGCCGGGACTAGAAATGAGCAGTTCTTC. It translates to CASSQVPAGTRNEQFF.

This clone was found a few times. The V call is TRBV30, the J call TRBJ1-5; D ambiguous. The CDR3 is 14 residues long. Trimming took off 0 bases at V and 5 bases at J, with 11 bases between the two ends. The germline CDR1 and CDR2 sequences are GTSNPN and SVGIG (reference sequence). The CDR3 loop reads CAWSVMLGDQPQHF. Written as DNA, the CDR3 is TGTGCCTGGAGTGTAATGCTCGGGGATCAGCCCCAGCATTTT.

This clone was seen more than once but under ten times. The V and J genes are TRBV7-9 and TRBJ2-5, with D perhaps matching TRBD1 or TRBD2 (5 bases each). Germline V lookup: CDR1 SEHNR, CDR2 FQNEAQ (reference sequence). This CDR3 is built from 13 residues. The V gene lost 5 bases and the J gene lost 5 bases, with 12 bases spanning the gap. The CDR3 DNA sequence: TGTGCCAGCAGCCCCAGGGAGAGGGAGACCCAGTACTTC. It encodes CASSPRERETQYF.

This clone was detected only a few times. V is TRBV10-1 and J is TRBJ2-3; a possible D gene is TRBD2 (5 bases). CDR3 size: 16 residues. Germline CDR1 and CDR2: WNHNN and SYGVQD (reference sequence). The V end was cut by 0 bases, the J end by 0 bases, with 10 bases between. Here the CDR3 reads CASSESLLASTDTQYF. CDR3 bases: TGCGCCAGCAGTGAGTCGTTGCTAGCTAGCACAGATACGCAGTATTTT.

In its sample, this clone was seen a few times. The V call is TRBV28, the J call TRBJ1-2, with 7 bases lining up with TRBD1. The CDR3 covers 15 residues. The germline gives CDR1 MDHEN, CDR2 SYDVKM. Trimming cost V 5 bases and J 5 bases; bases outside gene matches: 11. CDR3 DNA sequence: TGTGCCAGCAGTCTCTCTGACAGGGAAAATTATGGCTACACCTTC. It encodes CASSLSDRENYGYTF.

The chain employs TRBV18 and TRBJ1-5; 8 positions match TRBD1. Germline assignment: CDR1 KGHSH and CDR2 LQKENI. This CDR3 is built from 17 residues. V gave up 5 bases and J gave up 2 bases; unmatched junction bases: 11. The CDR3 loop reads CASSTTLDRVGNQPQHF. CDR3 in DNA: TGTGCCAGCTCAACTACTCTGGACAGGGTTGGCAATCAGCCCCAGCATTTT.

This clone was recorded a few times. This rearrangement joins TRBV5-4 to TRBJ2-2; 10 positions agree with TRBD1. The CDR3 is made up of 16 amino acids. V gave up 3 bases and J gave up 5 bases; unmatched junction bases: 7. The germline CDR1 and CDR2 sequences are SGHNT and YYREEE (reference sequence). CDR3 residues: CASSYPGQGTTGELFF. The CDR3 coding sequence is TGTGCCAGCAGCTATCCGGGACAGGGGACAACCGGGGAGCTGTTTTTT.

V gene TRBV30 combines with J gene TRBJ1-5; 10 nucleotides match TRBD1. Germline V gene sequence: CDR1 GTSNPN, CDR2 SVGIG (reference sequence). The CDR3 runs to 19 residues. The ends lost 2 bases at V and 0 bases at J; junction bases unmatched: 13. CDR3 sequence: CAWSPTGTGVSYSNQPQHF. CDR3 DNA sequence: TGTGCCTGGAGTCCCACCGGGACAGGGGTATCTTATAGCAATCAGCCCCAGCATTTT.

The chain has TRBV4-1 and TRBJ2-7; D assignment may be TRBD1 or TRBD2 (5 bases each). There are 15 residues in the CDR3. In germline, CDR1 is MGHRA, CDR2 YSYEKL. The ends were cut back, 0 bases at V and 4 bases at J, with 13 bases in the middle. The CDR3 here is CASSQDRGEGYEQYF. CDR3 nucleotide sequence: TGCGCCAGCAGCCAAGATCGGGGCGAGGGATACGAGCAGTACTTC.

V usage is TRBV5-1 and J usage is TRBJ2-3; no firm D call. V shed 3 bases and J shed 4 bases, with 12 bases lying between them. CDR3 length equals 14 residues. In germline, CDR1 is SGHRS, CDR2 YFSETQ. The CDR3 DNA reads TGCGCCAGCAGCTCAAACTTACCCGCAGATACGCAGTATTTT. This encodes CASSSNLPADTQYF. The full variable domain, rest sourced from reference TRBV5-1 and TRBJ2-3, is KAGVTQTPRYLIKTRGQQVTLSCSPISGHRSVSWYQQTPGQGLQFLFEYFSETQRNKGNFPGRFSGRQFSNSRSEMNVSTLELGDSALYLCASSSNLPADTQYFGPGTRLTVL.

This clone was detected only a few times. The chain carries TRBV10-3 and TRBJ2-5; 7 nucleotides agree with TRBD1. V was pared by 6 bases and J by 5 bases, with 9 bases of the junction left unmatched. There are 14 residues in the CDR3. Per the germline V gene, CDR1 is ENHRY and CDR2 is SYGVKD. CDR3 region: CAIRPDRIGETQYF. The CDR3 region has the DNA TGTGCCATCAGGCCGGACAGGATCGGGGAGACCCAGTACTTC.

As for this clone: Other DNA sequences in this specimen translate into the identical CDR3. The rearrangement joins TRBV5-1 to TRBJ2-1, with 7 nucleotides matching TRBD1. Unmatched junction bases numbered 4, after V lost 0 bases and J lost 7 bases. CDR1 and CDR2 from the germline V gene are SGHRS and YFSETQ. This CDR3 region has 14 residues. The DNA of the CDR3 is TGCGCCAGCAGCTTGGGTACAGGGGAAAATGAGCAGTTCTTC. It codes for CASSLGTGENEQFF.

This clone turned up a few times. This chain joins TRBV4-1 and TRBJ2-2; 12 bases map to TRBD2. V was pared by 1 base and J by 4 bases, with 4 bases of the junction left unmatched. CDR3 size: 17 residues. Germline values: CDR1 MGHRA, CDR2 YSYEKL. The DNA for the CDR3 is TGCGCCAGCAGCCAAGCCCAACTAGCGGGGGGCACCGGGGAGCTGTTTTTT. As protein: CASSQAQLAGGTGELFF.

This clone was observed a handful of times. Other DNA sequences of this sample code for an identical CDR3. The chain joins TRBV5-1 to TRBJ2-3, with D maybe TRBD1 (6 bases). The CDR3 consists of 13 residues. Germline CDR1 and CDR2: SGHRS and YFSETQ. The V end lost 4 bases, the J end lost 3 bases, and 9 bases lay between the germline ends. The CDR3 protein is CASSPQGTDTQYF. DNA of the CDR3: TGCGCCAGCAGCCCACAGGGTACAGATACGCAGTATTTT.

This clone has a handful of counts. The rearrangement links TRBV11-3 to TRBJ2-1, with unresolved D. Deletions cut 5 bases from V and 6 bases from J, with 14 bases between. The CDR3 has 14 amino acids. The germline V gene has CDR1 SGHNT and CDR2 YENEEA. This CDR3 is CASSPQASGNEQFF. The CDR3 DNA is TGTGCCAGCAGCCCTCAAGCGAGTGGCAATGAGCAGTTCTTC.